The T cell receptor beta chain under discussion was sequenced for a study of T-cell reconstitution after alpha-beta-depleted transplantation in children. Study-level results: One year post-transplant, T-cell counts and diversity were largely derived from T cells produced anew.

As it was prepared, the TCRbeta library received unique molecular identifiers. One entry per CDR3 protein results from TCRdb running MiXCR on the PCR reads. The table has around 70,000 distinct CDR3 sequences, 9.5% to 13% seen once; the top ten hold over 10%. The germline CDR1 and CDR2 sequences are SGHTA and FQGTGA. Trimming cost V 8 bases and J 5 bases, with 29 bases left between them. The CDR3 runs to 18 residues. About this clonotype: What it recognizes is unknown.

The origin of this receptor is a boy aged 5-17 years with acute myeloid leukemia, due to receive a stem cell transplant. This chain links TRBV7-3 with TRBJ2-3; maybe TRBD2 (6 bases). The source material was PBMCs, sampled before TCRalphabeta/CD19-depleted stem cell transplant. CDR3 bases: TGTGCCAGCCGTTCCGATCTGGGACTCCGCGGGGTAAGAGATACGCAGTATTTT. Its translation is CASRSDLGLRGVRDTQYF.